These 9 T cell receptor beta chains were sequenced from one sample in a study of T cells after yellow fever vaccination. TCRdb processed the 5' RACE reads anew with MiXCR; each CDR3 protein has one entry. The sample lists a few hundred thousand distinct CDR3 sequences; about 6.9% were seen once. The sequencing used PBMCs, collected approximately 47 days after the first yellow fever vaccination. These receptors all stem from a man aged 18 to 30 who received the YFV17D yellow fever vaccine.

The chain uses TRBV4-3 and TRBJ1-1, with D perhaps TRBD1 (6 bases). Germline V gives CDR1 LGHNA, CDR2 YSLEER. The V gene lost 1 base and the J gene lost 1 base, with 10 bases spanning the gap. This CDR3 contains 15 residues. The CDR3 protein is CASSQGGGWNTEAFF. The CDR3 DNA follows: TGCGCCAGCAGCCAAGGGGGGGGCTGGAACACTGAAGCTTTCTTT.

V usage is TRBV28 and J usage is TRBJ1-5; D not resolved. The CDR3 length is 15 residues. The germline gives CDR1 MDHEN, CDR2 SYDVKM. V was pared by 4 bases and J by 1 base, with 11 bases between. CDR3 nucleotide sequence: TGTGCCAGCAGTTGGGTCGGCAGGAGCAATCAGCCCCAGCATTTT. Translation gives CASSWVGRSNQPQHF.

This clonotype came up a few times. The rearrangement links TRBV6-1 to TRBJ1-1; possibly TRBD1 for D (6 bases). The V end lost 7 bases, the J end lost 8 bases, and 17 bases lay between the germline ends. This CDR3 contains 13 residues. Germline V lookup: CDR1 MNHNS, CDR2 SASEGT. DNA of the CDR3: TGTGCCAGCACTCCCACTCGGGGGGCCGAAGCTTTCTTT. It encodes CASTPTRGAEAFF.

The chain carries TRBV11-2 and TRBJ2-6; D is undetermined. The CDR3 is 15 amino acids. Trimming took 5 bases from V and 0 from J, leaving 8 bases between them. CDR1 is SGHAT and CDR2 is FQNNGV in the germline V gene. The CDR3 reads CASSPTVSGANVLTF. CDR3 bases: TGTGCCAGCAGCCCCACAGTCTCTGGGGCCAACGTCCTGACTTTC.

This clonotype showed up many times. CDR3: CASRPGLAGVGEQFF. CDR3 nucleotides: TGCGCCAGCAGACCAGGACTAGCGGGGGTGGGTGAGCAGTTCTTC. The V and J genes are TRBV5-1 and TRBJ2-1, with TRBD2 matching over 13 bases. There are 15 residues in the CDR3. V was clipped by 5 bases and J by 9 bases; unmatched bases: 8. The V gene's germline CDR1 is SGHRS and CDR2 YFSETQ.

The V and J genes are TRBV18 and TRBJ2-7; 7 positions match TRBD1. The CDR3 extends over 14 amino acids. Germline values: CDR1 KGHSH, CDR2 LQKENI. After removal of 2 bases from V and 4 bases from J, the junction contained 5 bases not matched to a gene. In nucleotides, the CDR3 is TGTGCCAGCTCACCAGCCGACAGGGCATACGAGCAGTACTTC. This translates into CASSPADRAYEQYF.

In its sample, this clonotype was seen a few times. The chain employs TRBV20-1 and TRBJ2-5; D ambiguous. The CDR3 contains 14 residues. Germline values: CDR1 DFQATT, CDR2 SNEGSKA (reference sequence). The germline V and J ends were trimmed by 0 bases and 1 base, with 9 bases remaining between them. Here the CDR3 reads CSARDSHFQETQYF. The CDR3 coding sequence is TGCAGTGCTAGAGATAGCCATTTCCAAGAGACCCAGTACTTC.

This clonotype was observed many times. The chain recombines TRBV4-3 with TRBJ1-6; D unresolved. The CDR3 is 18 amino acids. Trimming stripped 0 bases from V and 0 bases from J, with 12 bases between. CDR1 is LGHNA and CDR2 is YSLEER in the germline V gene. Here the CDR3 DNA reads TGCGCCAGCAGCCAAGATCCACCGGGGAGCTCCTATAATTCACCCCTCCACTTT. Protein product: CASSQDPPGSSYNSPLHF.

The rearrangement joins TRBV5-1 to TRBJ1-1; unclear D gene. The CDR3 consists of 15 residues. V shed 4 bases and J shed 0 bases, with 13 bases lying between them. Looked up from germline, CDR1 is SGHRS and CDR2 is YFSETQ. CDR3 sequence: CASSPSGLLNTEAFF. The CDR3 DNA reads TGCGCCAGCAGCCCGTCCGGGCTACTGAACACTGAAGCTTTCTTT.